This record concerns one T cell receptor beta chain sequence. What it binds is unknown. Germline V gene sequence: CDR1 MNHNS, CDR2 SASEGT. Trimming pared 5 bases from V and 2 bases from J, leaving 8 bases between. This CDR3 is built from 13 residues. The data were produced by immunoSEQ multiplex PCR, yet TCRdb's version contains in-frame clones alone and is incomplete. Here the sample spans some 68,000 clones, more than 75% being singletons. This entry comes from a study of OX40 agonist ivuxolimab in advanced cancers. Study overall: Past anti-PD-1, anti-PD-L1 or anti-CTLA-4 therapy was accepted, and 40% to 45% had received some. Three dose-escalation patients had partial responses: one with hepatocellular carcinoma and two with cutaneous melanoma. Notes on the study in general: On average, CD8+ T cells had more expanded clones than CD4+.

Exclusion applied to patients with autoimmune disease history or systemic immunosuppression. The origin of this receptor is an adult with an advanced solid tumor such as melanoma, head and neck, liver or kidney cancer. The input for sequencing was CD4+ or CD8+ T cells sorted from blood, taken in a trial of the OX40 agonist ivuxolimab. The rearrangement uses TRBV6-1 and TRBJ2-3; possibly TRBD1 for D (5 bases). For the CDR3, the DNA is TGTGCCAGCAGTAACGGACACACAGATACGCAGTATTTT. Protein sequence: CASSNGHTDTQYF.